Presented here are 18 T cell receptor beta chains from one specimen sequenced in a study of T cells in Graves' hyperthyroidism and ophthalmopathy. What was amplified from RNA transcripts were TCR beta CDR3 regions. A first-round RT-PCR of the TCR CDR3 used the HTBI primer set. TCRdb itself ran the multiplex PCR reads through MiXCR, one entry per CDR3 protein. The data show about 600,000 distinct CDR3 sequences, approximately 16% seen once. The sample taken for sequencing was blood. Source of these receptors: a woman aged 40 to 50 with Graves' ophthalmopathy.

V and J are TRBV11-2 and TRBJ2-2, with D perhaps assigned TRBD1 or TRBD2 (6 bases each). V was trimmed by 9 bases and J by 4 bases, leaving 18 bases between them. The germline CDR1 and CDR2 sequences are SGHAT and FQNNGV. This CDR3 comprises 15 residues. CDR3 protein: CASSNWGAGTGELFF. As DNA, the CDR3 is TGTGCCAGTAGCAACTGGGGGGCGGGCACCGGGGAGCTGTTTTTT.

The genes are TRBV10-3 and TRBJ2-7, with D maybe TRBD1 (6 bases). Germline CDR1 is ENHRY and CDR2 is SYGVKD. The V and J ends lost 7 bases and 2 bases respectively, with 12 bases between them. CDR3 size: 13 residues. CDR3 coding DNA: TGTGCCATCAATTGGGACATAACCTACGAGCAGTACTTC. It yields the protein CAINWDITYEQYF.

This clonotype was counted between two and nine times. This chain joins TRBV7-9 and TRBJ2-1, with a tentative D call TRBD2 (6 bases). The CDR3 runs to 17 residues. Germline CDR1 and CDR2: SEHNR and FQNEAQ (reference sequence). V was trimmed by 3 bases and J by 4 bases, leaving 19 bases between them. The DNA for the CDR3 is TGTGCCAGCAGCTTTGGTACCTCGGGACTTTATTACAATGAGCAGTTCTTC. Translated, it gives CASSFGTSGLYYNEQFF.

The table lists this clonotype with many counts. The genes are TRBV20-1 and TRBJ1-6, with a possible D match to TRBD1 (5 bases). Trimming removed 6 bases from V and 7 bases from J, with 19 bases in between. CDR3 length: 15 residues. Germline assignment: CDR1 DFQATT and CDR2 SNEGSKA (reference sequence). The CDR3: CSAAGPLGENSPLHF. CDR3 sequence (DNA): TGCAGTGCCGCCGGCCCGCTGGGGGAGAATTCACCCCTCCACTTT.

This clonotype appeared many times. The chain is built from TRBV2 and TRBJ2-1; TRBD2 is a possible D gene (5 bases). Germline lookup yields CDR1 SNHLY and CDR2 FYNNEI. CDR3 length: 13 residues. V was shortened by 10 bases and J by 3 bases, with 13 bases between the two germline ends. CDR3 nucleotide sequence: TGTGCCACTTCGAGGGATAACTACAATGAGCAGTTCTTC. It yields the protein CATSRDNYNEQFF.

The chain is built from TRBV20-1 and TRBJ2-3, with 9 bases matching TRBD1. J was trimmed by 5 bases and V by 6 bases; bases with no gene match: 6. This CDR3 contains 13 residues. Germline V lookup: CDR1 DFQATT, CDR2 SNEGSKA (reference sequence). The CDR3 loop reads CSAEQGAGDTQYF. The CDR3 DNA reads TGCAGTGCAGAACAGGGGGCTGGAGATACGCAGTATTTT.

This clonotype was counted ten times or more. The V gene is TRBV14, the J gene TRBJ2-3; D might be TRBD2 (6 bases). CDR1 is SGHDN and CDR2 is FVKESK in the germline V gene. V lost 0 bases and J lost 3, with 10 bases in between. The CDR3 covers 15 residues. The CDR3: CASSQEAGRTDTQYF. CDR3 nucleotide sequence: TGTGCCAGCAGCCAAGAAGCGGGCAGGACAGATACGCAGTATTTT.

This clonotype was recorded many times. The chain links TRBV2 to TRBJ2-2; TRBD1 aligns across 7 bases. The junction had 11 bases not matched to a gene; V was cut back by 11 bases and J by 5 bases. The CDR3 contains 14 residues. Germline V gene data show CDR1 as SNHLY and CDR2 as FYNNEI. In DNA form, the CDR3 reads TGTGCCTCCCAGGGGGTTACTCGAACCGGGGAGCTGTTTTTT. Its translation: CASQGVTRTGELFF.

In this sample, this clonotype turned up many times. The chain couples TRBV2 to TRBJ1-5, with D maybe TRBD1 (6 bases). Germline V CDR1 and CDR2: SNHLY, FYNNEI. The CDR3 spans 15 residues. V gave up 5 bases and J gave up 3 bases, with 14 bases separating them. In DNA, the CDR3 is TGTGCCAGCAGTCGGGTCCAGGGGAACAATCAGCCCCAGCATTTT. This codes for CASSRVQGNNQPQHF.

This clonotype appeared many times. The gene calls are TRBV11-2 and TRBJ2-7; D ambiguous. This CDR3 is 15 amino acids long. Between the trimmed V and J ends, which lost 3 bases and 0 bases, there was a span of 12 bases. Germline loops: CDR1 SGHAT, CDR2 FQNNGV. Written as DNA, the CDR3 is TGTGCCAGCAGCTTCGGACGTTCCAGCTCCTACGAGCAGTACTTC. Its translation: CASSFGRSSSYEQYF.

This clonotype was counted between two and nine times. V gene TRBV6-1 combines with J gene TRBJ2-2; TRBD1 is a possible D gene (6 bases). CDR3 size: 15 residues. Germline loops: CDR1 MNHNS, CDR2 SASEGT. The V end lost 7 bases, the J end lost 2 bases, and 14 bases lay between the germline ends. CDR3 protein: CASKGVRTNTGELFF. CDR3 bases: TGTGCCAGCAAGGGGGTGAGGACTAACACCGGGGAGCTGTTTTTT.

This clonotype was recorded many times. The CDR3 coding sequence is TGTGCCAGCAGCCCTAACCAACCGGGACTAGCTAAGACCGCCGGGGAGCTGTTTTTT. Its translation: CASSPNQPGLAKTAGELFF. This chain links TRBV9 with TRBJ2-2; 9 nucleotides line up with TRBD2. Looked up from germline, CDR1 is SGDLS and CDR2 is YYNGEE. The V and J ends lost 4 bases and 6 bases, in that order; junction bases with no gene match: 19. The CDR3 is 19 amino acids.

This rearrangement joins TRBV7-2 to TRBJ2-1; 9 bases match TRBD2. V shed 4 bases and J 5 bases; nucleotides not matched to a gene: 6. Germline V lookup: CDR1 SGHTA, CDR2 FQGNSA. This CDR3 comprises 15 residues. The CDR3 DNA is TGTGCCAGCAGCTCATGGGGACTAGCACACAATGAGCAGTTCTTC. This gives the protein CASSSWGLAHNEQFF.

In this sample, this clonotype turned up a few times. The chain couples TRBV5-6 to TRBJ1-1; D gene ambiguous. Germline assignment: CDR1 SGHDT and CDR2 YYEEEE. The CDR3 contains 14 residues. Trimming removed 4 bases from V and 10 bases from J, with 20 bases in between. CDR3 region: CASSERVNKAGAFF. Here the CDR3 DNA reads TGTGCCAGCAGCGAACGAGTTAACAAGGCCGGAGCTTTCTTT. Using reference TRBV5-6 and TRBJ1-1 for the parts outside the CDR3, the full variable domain is DAGVTQSPTHLIKTRGQQVTLRCSPKSGHDTVSWYQQALGQGPQFIFQYYEEEERQRGNFPDRFSGHQFPNYSSELNVNALLLGDSALYLCASSERVNKAGAFFGQGTRLTVV.

The chain recombines TRBV10-2 with TRBJ2-1, with 8 positions matching TRBD2. Germline CDR1 and CDR2: WSHSY and SAAADI. This CDR3 contains 17 residues. Trimming took 6 bases from V and 1 from J; bases not matched to a gene: 11. The CDR3 DNA follows: TGCGCCAGCAGACCTGCGGGTAGCGGGGCATCCTACAATGAGCAGTTCTTC. Protein: CASRPAGSGASYNEQFF.

Only one count was recorded for this clonotype. This sequence joins TRBV24-1 and TRBJ1-2; 8 positions agree with TRBD1. This CDR3 is built from 19 residues. Germline V gene lookup returns CDR1 KGHDR and CDR2 SFDVKD. V lost 3 bases, J lost 6 bases, and 20 bases stayed unmatched. This chain's CDR3 is CATSDPGTGGHREEDGYTF. As DNA, the CDR3 is TGTGCCACCAGTGATCCCGGGACAGGTGGGCACAGGGAGGAGGATGGCTACACCTTC.

As for this clonotype: At one of its ends the junction is not consistent with the germline gene, which may arise from a read error. V gene TRBV5-1 combines with J gene TRBJ2-7; 9 bases line up with TRBD2. CDR1 SGHRS and CDR2 YFSETQ come from the germline V gene. There are 13 residues in the CDR3. The CDR3 DNA is TGTGCCAGCAGCGGGGGGCGGGGACCCGGGCAGTACTTC. Residues: CASSGGRGPGQYF.

This clonotype was counted many times. The chain combines TRBV5-1 with TRBJ2-1; D is possibly TRBD2 (5 bases). The CDR3 extends over 15 amino acids. Looked up from germline, CDR1 is SGHRS and CDR2 is YFSETQ. V was clipped by 4 bases and J by 1 base, with 12 bases between them. The CDR3 spells CASSEVGDSYNEQFF. CDR3 coding DNA: TGCGCCAGCAGCGAAGTCGGGGATTCCTACAATGAGCAGTTCTTC.